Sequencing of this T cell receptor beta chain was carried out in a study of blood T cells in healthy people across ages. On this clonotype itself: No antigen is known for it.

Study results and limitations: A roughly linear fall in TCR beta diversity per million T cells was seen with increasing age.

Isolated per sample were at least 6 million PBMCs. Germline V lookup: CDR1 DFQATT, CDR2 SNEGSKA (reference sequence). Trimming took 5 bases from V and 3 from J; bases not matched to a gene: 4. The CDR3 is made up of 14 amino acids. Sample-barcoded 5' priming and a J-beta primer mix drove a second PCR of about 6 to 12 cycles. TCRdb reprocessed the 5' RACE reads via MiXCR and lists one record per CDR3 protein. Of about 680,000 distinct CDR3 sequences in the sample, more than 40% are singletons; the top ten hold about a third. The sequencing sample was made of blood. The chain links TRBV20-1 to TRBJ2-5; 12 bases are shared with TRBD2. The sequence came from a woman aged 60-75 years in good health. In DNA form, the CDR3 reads TGCAGTGCTCCTAGCGGGAGGGCCGAAGAGACCCAGTACTTC. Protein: CSAPSGRAEETQYF.